This T cell receptor (beta chain) stems from a study of blood T cells in healthy people across ages. This clonotype was detected a few times. Sample donors were healthy Caucasian individuals that came from Russia, aged about 6 to 95. Sample-barcoded 5' priming and a J-beta primer mix drove a second PCR of about 7 to 11 cycles. Every single cDNA molecule received a tag from a template-switch adaptor with 12 random nucleotides. TCRdb passed the 5' RACE reads through MiXCR, listing each CDR3 protein once. This sample has some 550,000 distinct CDR3 sequences; roughly 48% occur once, and the top ten carry just under 25%. The CDR3 is made up of 16 amino acids. The junction had 6 bases not matched to a gene; V was cut back by 4 bases and J by 0 bases. Germline V gene lookup returns CDR1 SGHTA and CDR2 FQGNSA.

The sequence was obtained from a man older than 75 in good health. The source material was blood. V usage is TRBV7-2 and J usage is TRBJ2-1; 7 positions match TRBD2. The CDR3 loop reads CASSSPRGSSYNEQFF. The CDR3 DNA reads as TGTGCCAGCAGCTCCCCCCGCGGGAGCTCCTACAATGAGCAGTTCTTC.